These T cell receptor beta chains were read from a single sample in a study of neoadjuvant anti-PD-1 for oral cavity cancer. Assay: immunoSEQ multiplex PCR; the TCRdb copy retains only in-frame clones and omits some. The table shows some 14,000 clones, with about 74% occurring only once. The source material was PBMCs, sampled after nivolumab (anti-PD-1) treatment. The receptor set was obtained from a person between 40 and 85 years old with oral cavity squamous cell carcinoma. CDR3s leave out the opening cysteine and the closing phenylalanine or tryptophan.

TRBJ1-2,TRBV7-3,ASSSRGYT
TRBJ2-1,TRBV19,ASRVAGGPYNEQF
TRBJ1-5,TRBV25-1,ASSESPDRPLLYQPQH
TRBJ2-5,TRBV6-5,ASSYHQGSQETQY
TRBJ2-3,TRBV6-1,ASSESVSARVDTDTQY
TRBJ2-6,TRBV7-6,ASSASYSGANVLT
TRBJ2-3,TRBV9,ASSAYRGETDTQY
TRBJ2-2,TRBV19,ASSIGLNTGELF
TRBJ1-1,TRBV12-5,ASGTQGTEAF
TRBJ2-1,TRBV7-3,ASSLGGAGTSGTQI
TRBJ2-5,TRBV11-1,ASSLGGKETQY
TRBJ2-3,TRBV5-1,ASSPDRGPDTQY
TRBJ2-3,TRBV6-4,ASSQRESDTQY
TRBJ2-3,TRBV25-1,ASSGVRLTGTQY
TRBJ1-1,TRBV5-6,ASSLGRNTEAF
TRBJ2-7,TRBV7-8,ASSLALHFSYEQY
TRBJ1-1,TRBV6-5,ASRRDGGNTEAF